This T cell receptor beta chain is drawn from a study of CD8 T cells in ankylosing spondylitis. 5'-RACE, quantitative and with molecular barcodes, yielded the TCR beta libraries. In TCRdb, the 5' RACE reads were re-called with MiXCR into one record per CDR3 protein. This sample has around 770,000 distinct CDR3 sequences, with about an eighth found just once. J gave up 6 bases and V 2 bases, and 4 bases lay outside the gene matches. CDR3 length equals 15 residues. Germline V gene lookup returns CDR1 SGHKS and CDR2 YYEKEE (reference sequence). Of note for this clonotype: The target antigen is unknown.

Findings of the study overall: Before this, some motif variants had been reported in reactive arthritis synovial fluid and blood. There was reportedly significant enrichment of clones that were disease-linked in matched ankylosing spondylitis synovial fluid. Within ankylosing spondylitis blood, a TCR beta motif made up of seven or eight highly homologous variants appeared to be characteristic.

V and J are TRBV5-5 and TRBJ1-6, with 8 bases that match TRBD1. The sequence was collected from a male donor with ankylosing spondylitis. The sequencing sample was made of blood, either unsorted or a sorted T cell fraction (not recorded which). CDR3 nucleotides: TGTGCCAGCAGCTTCCGGGACAGGAGTAATTCACCCCTCCACTTT. It yields the protein CASSFRDRSNSPLHF.